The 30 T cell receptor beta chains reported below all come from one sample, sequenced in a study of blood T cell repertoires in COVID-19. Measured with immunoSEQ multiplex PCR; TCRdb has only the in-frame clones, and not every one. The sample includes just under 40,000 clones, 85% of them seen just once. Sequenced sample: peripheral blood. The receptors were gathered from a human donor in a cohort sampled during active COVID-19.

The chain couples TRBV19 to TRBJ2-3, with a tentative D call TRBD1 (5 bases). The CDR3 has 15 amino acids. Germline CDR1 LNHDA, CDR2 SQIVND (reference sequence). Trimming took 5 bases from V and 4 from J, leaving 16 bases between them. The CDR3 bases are TGTGCCAGTAGTCCCACAAGGGGTCGGGCAGATACGCAGTATTTT. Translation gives CASSPTRGRADTQYF.

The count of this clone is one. CDR3 loop: CASTRTGGRAAGELFF. In nucleotides, the CDR3 is TGCGCCAGCACCCGGACTGGCGGGAGGGCGGCCGGGGAGCTGTTTTTT. V is TRBV5-1 and J is TRBJ2-2, with 9 bases fitting TRBD2. The junction had 12 bases not matched to a gene; V was cut back by 6 bases and J by 6 bases. The germline gives CDR1 SGHRS, CDR2 YFSETQ. The CDR3 sequence is 16 residues long.

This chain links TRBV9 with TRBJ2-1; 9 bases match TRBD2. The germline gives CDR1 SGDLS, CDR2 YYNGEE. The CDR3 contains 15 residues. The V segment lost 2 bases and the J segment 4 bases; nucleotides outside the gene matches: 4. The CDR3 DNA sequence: TGTGCCAGCAGCGTGGCGGGGGGGCCTTACAATGAGCAGTTCTTC. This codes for CASSVAGGPYNEQFF.

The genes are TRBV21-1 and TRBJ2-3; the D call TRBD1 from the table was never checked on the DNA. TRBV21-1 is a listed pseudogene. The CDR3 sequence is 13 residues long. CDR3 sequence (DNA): TGTGCCAGCACCCAATCACACACAGATACGCAGTATTTT. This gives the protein CASTQSHTDTQYF.

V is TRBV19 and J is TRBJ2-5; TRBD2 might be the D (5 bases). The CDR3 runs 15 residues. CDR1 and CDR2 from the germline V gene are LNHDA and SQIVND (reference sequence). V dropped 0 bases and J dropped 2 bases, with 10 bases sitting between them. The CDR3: CASSIDLAGQETQYF. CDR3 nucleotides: TGTGCCAGTAGTATAGATCTCGCGGGTCAAGAGACCCAGTACTTC.

The CDR3 coding sequence is TGTGCCAGCAGCCCAGGGGGTGGTTCCTACAATGAGCAGTTCTTC. This translates into CASSPGGGSYNEQFF. The chain has TRBV6-5 and TRBJ2-1; TRBD1 matches 7 bases. The CDR3 contains 15 residues. The V and J ends lost 6 bases and 1 base, in that order; junction bases with no gene match: 6. The germline CDR1 and CDR2 sequences are MNHEY and SVGAGI.

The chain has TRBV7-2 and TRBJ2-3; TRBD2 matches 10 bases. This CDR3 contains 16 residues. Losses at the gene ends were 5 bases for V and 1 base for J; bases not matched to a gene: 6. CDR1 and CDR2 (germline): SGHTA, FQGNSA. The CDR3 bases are TGTGCCAGCAGCGGGCTAGCGGGAGTGGGCACAGATACGCAGTATTTT. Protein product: CASSGLAGVGTDTQYF.

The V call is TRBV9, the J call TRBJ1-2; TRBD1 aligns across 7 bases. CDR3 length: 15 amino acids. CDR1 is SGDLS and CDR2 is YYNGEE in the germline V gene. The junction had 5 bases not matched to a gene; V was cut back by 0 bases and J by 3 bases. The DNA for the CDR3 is TGTGCCAGCAGCGTAGTGTCAACAGGGGACTATGGCTACACCTTC. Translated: CASSVVSTGDYGYTF.

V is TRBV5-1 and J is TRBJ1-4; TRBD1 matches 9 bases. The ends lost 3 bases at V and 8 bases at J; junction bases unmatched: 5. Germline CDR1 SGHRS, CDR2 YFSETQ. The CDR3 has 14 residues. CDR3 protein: CASSSGQGREKLFF. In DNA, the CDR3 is TGCGCCAGCAGCTCGGGACAGGGTAGGGAAAAACTGTTTTTT.

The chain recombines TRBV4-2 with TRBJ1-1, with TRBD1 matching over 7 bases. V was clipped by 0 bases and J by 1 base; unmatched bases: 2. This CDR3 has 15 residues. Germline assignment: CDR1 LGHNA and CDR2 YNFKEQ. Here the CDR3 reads CASSQDRGWNTEAFF. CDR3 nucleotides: TGTGCCAGCAGCCAAGACAGGGGGTGGAACACTGAAGCTTTCTTT.

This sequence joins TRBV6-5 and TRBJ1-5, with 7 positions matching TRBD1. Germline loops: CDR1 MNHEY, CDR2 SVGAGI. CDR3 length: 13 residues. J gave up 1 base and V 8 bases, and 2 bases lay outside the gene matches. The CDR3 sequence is CASGQESNQPQHF. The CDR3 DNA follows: TGTGCCAGCGGACAGGAGAGCAATCAGCCCCAGCATTTT.

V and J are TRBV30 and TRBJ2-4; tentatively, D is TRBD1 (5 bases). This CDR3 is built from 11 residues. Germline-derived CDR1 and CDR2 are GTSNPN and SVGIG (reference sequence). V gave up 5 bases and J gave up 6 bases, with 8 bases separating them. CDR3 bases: TGTGCCTGGGCAGGGCCAAACATTCAGTACTTC. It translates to CAWAGPNIQYF.

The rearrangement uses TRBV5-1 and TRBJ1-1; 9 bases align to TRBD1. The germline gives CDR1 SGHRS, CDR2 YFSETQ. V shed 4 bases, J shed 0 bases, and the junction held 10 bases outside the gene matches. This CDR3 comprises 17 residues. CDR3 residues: CASSKTGGDRMNTEAFF. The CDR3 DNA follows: TGCGCCAGCAGCAAGACAGGGGGTGATCGGATGAACACTGAAGCTTTCTTT.

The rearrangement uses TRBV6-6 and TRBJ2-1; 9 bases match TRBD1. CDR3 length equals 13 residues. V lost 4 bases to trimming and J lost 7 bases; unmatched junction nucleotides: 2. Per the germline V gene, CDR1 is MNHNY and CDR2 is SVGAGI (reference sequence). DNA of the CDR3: TGTGCCAGCAGTTCCGACAGGGGGAATGAGCAGTTCTTC. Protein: CASSSDRGNEQFF.

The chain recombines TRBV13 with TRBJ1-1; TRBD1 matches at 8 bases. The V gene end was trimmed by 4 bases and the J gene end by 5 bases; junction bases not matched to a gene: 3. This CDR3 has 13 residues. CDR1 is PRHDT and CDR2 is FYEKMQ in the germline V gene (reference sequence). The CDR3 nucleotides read TGTGCCAGCAGCTACGGACAGGGAACTGAAGCTTTCTTT. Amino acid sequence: CASSYGQGTEAFF. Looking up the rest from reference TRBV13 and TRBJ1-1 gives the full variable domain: AAGVIQSPRHLIKEKRETATLKCYPIPRHDTVYWYQQGPGQDPQFLISFYEKMQSDKGSIPDRFSAQQFSDYHSELNMSSLELGDSALYFCASSYGQGTEAFFGQGTRLTVV.

The CDR3, as DNA: TGTGCCAGCAGCCCCCTAAGGGGGATGAACACTGAAGCTTTCTTT. This gives the protein CASSPLRGMNTEAFF. The rearrangement uses TRBV11-2 and TRBJ1-1; D may be TRBD1 (6 bases). The CDR3 is made up of 15 amino acids. The V gene lost 5 bases and the J gene lost 0 bases, with 13 bases spanning the gap. CDR1 and CDR2 from the germline V gene are SGHAT and FQNNGV.

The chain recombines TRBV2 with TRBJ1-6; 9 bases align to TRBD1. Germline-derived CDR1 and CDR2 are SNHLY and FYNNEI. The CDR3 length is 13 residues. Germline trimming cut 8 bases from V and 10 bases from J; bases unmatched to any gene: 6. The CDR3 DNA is TGTGCCAGCGCGGGACAGGGTGGATCACCCCTCCACTTT. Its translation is CASAGQGGSPLHF.

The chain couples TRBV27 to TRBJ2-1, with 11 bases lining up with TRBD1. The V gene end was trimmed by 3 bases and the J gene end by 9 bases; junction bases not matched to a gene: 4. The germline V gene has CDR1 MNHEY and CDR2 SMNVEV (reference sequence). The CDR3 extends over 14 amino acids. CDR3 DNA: TGTGCCAGCAGTTTCCGGGACAGGGGGGCTGAGCAGTTCTTC. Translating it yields CASSFRDRGAEQFF.

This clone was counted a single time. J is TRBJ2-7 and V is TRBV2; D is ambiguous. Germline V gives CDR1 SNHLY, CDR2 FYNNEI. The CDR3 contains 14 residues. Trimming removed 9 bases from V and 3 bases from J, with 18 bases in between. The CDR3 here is CASTKDSTDYEQYF. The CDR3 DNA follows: TGTGCCAGTACGAAAGATTCCACAGACTACGAGCAGTACTTC.

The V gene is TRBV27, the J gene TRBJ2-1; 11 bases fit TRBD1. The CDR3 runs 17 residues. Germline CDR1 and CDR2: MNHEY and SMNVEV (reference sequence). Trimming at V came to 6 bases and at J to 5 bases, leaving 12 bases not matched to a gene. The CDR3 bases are TGTGCCAGCAGCCAAGCGTGGACAGGGGGCGCTCACAATGAGCAGTTCTTC. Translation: CASSQAWTGGAHNEQFF.

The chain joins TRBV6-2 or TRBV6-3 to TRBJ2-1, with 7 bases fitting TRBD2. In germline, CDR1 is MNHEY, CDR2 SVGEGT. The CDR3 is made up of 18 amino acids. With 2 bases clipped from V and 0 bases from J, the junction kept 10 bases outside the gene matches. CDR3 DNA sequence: TGTGCCAGCAGTTACGATATCAGGCGGGGGAGCTCCTACAATGAGCAGTTCTTC. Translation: CASSYDIRRGSSYNEQFF.

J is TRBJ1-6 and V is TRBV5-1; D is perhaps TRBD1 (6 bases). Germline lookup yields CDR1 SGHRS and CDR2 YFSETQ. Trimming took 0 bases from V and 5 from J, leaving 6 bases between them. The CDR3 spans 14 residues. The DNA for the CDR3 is TGCGCCAGCAGCTTGGACAGGGATAATTCACCCCTCCACTTT. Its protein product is CASSLDRDNSPLHF.

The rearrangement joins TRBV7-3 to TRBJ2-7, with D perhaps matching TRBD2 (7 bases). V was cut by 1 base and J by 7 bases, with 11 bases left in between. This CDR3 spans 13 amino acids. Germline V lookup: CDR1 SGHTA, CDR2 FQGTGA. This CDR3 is CASSLMGGQEQYF. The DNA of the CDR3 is TGTGCCAGCAGCTTAATGGGGGGGCAAGAGCAGTACTTC.

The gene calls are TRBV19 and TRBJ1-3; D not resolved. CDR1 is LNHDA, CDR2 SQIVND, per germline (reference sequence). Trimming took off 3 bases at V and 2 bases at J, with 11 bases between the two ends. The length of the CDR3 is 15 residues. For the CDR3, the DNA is TGTGCCAGTAGTATTCGGTCGGTCCCTGGAAACACCATATATTTT. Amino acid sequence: CASSIRSVPGNTIYF.

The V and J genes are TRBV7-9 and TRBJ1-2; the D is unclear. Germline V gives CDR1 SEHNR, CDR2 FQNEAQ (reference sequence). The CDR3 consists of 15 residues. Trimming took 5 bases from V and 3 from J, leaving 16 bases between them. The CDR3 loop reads CASSPNGPADYGYTF. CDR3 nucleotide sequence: TGTGCCAGCAGCCCCAACGGACCAGCGGACTATGGCTACACCTTC.

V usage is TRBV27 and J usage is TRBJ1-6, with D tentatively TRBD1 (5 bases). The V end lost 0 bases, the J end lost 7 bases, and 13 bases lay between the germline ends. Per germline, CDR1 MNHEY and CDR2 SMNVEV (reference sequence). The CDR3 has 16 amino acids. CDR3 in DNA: TGTGCCAGCAGTTTATCGCTGACAGTAGAGAATTCACCCCTCCACTTT. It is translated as CASSLSLTVENSPLHF.

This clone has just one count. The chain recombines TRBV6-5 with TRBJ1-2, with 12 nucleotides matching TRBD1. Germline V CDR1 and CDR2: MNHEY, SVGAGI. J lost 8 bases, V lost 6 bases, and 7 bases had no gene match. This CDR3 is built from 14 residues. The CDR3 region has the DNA TGTGCCAGCAGGGGGACAGGGGGCAATGGGGGCTACACCTTC. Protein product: CASRGTGGNGGYTF.

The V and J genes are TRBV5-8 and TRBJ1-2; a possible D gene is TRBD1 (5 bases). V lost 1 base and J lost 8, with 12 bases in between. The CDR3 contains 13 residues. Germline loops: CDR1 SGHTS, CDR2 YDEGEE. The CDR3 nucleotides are TGTGCCAGCAGCTTGCAGGGCCCTAAGGGCTACACCTTC. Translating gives CASSLQGPKGYTF.

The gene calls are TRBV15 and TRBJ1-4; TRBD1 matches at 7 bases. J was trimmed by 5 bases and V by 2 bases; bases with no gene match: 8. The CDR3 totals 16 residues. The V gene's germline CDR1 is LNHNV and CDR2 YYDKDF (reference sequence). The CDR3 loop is CATSRKNRGLNEKLFF. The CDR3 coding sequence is TGTGCCACCAGCAGAAAAAACAGGGGACTGAATGAAAAACTGTTTTTT.

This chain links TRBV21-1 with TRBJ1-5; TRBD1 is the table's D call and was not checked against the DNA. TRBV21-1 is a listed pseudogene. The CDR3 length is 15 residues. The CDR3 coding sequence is TGTGCCAGCAGCGATTCTCGACAAAATTATCAGCCCCAGCATTTT. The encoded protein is CASSDSRQNYQPQHF.